The 8 T cell receptor beta chains reported below all come from one sample, sequenced in a study of CD8+ T cells in alopecia areata. Isolated RNA was reverse transcribed into cDNA used as the sequencing template. Clones were sequenced by immunoSEQ multiplex PCR, and TCRdb holds only the in-frame ones, with some missing. The repertoire holds approximately 210,000 clones, with 60% as singletons. The sample's treatment: oral pan-JAK inhibitor, 5-10 mg twice daily. Sequenced material: CD4+ T cells sorted from blood, taken at week 24, from a patient treated with tofacitinib. Receptors originate from a human donor with alopecia areata.

V usage is TRBV7-2 and J usage is TRBJ2-7; D may be TRBD1 or TRBD2 (5 bases each). Germline values: CDR1 SGHTA, CDR2 FQGNSA. The CDR3 consists of 13 residues. Deletions cut 2 bases from V and 6 bases from J, with 11 bases between. DNA for the CDR3: TGTGCCAGCAGCTTACAAGGGGACCGCGAGCAGTACTTC. It specifies CASSLQGDREQYF. Variable domain in full (rest from reference TRBV7-2 and TRBJ2-7): GAGVSQSPSNKVTEKGKDVELRCDPISGHTALYWYRQSLGQGLEFLIYFQGNSAPDKSGLPSDRFSAERTGGSVSTLTIQRTQQEDSAVYLCASSLQGDREQYFGPGTRLTVT.

In its sample, this clone was seen a few times. The chain combines TRBV10-3 with TRBJ1-6, with 7 positions matching TRBD1. Germline V gives CDR1 ENHRY, CDR2 SYGVKD. The CDR3 is made up of 14 amino acids. After removal of 4 bases from V and 10 bases from J, the junction contained 7 bases not matched to a gene. The CDR3 region is CAISGKGAGSPLHF. Written as DNA, the CDR3 is TGTGCCATCAGTGGTAAGGGGGCAGGATCACCCCTCCACTTT.

The V call is TRBV9, the J call TRBJ1-6; perhaps TRBD1 as D (6 bases). Between the trimmed V and J ends, which lost 4 bases and 7 bases, there was a span of 15 bases. The CDR3 is 15 amino acids. The germline gives CDR1 SGDLS, CDR2 YYNGEE. The CDR3 reads CASSYRQERNSPLHF. The CDR3 bases are TGTGCCAGCAGCTACAGACAGGAGAGGAATTCACCCCTCCACTTT.

This clone has more than one count but fewer than ten. J is TRBJ1-2 and V is TRBV15, with TRBD1 matching 7 bases. Trimming cost V 0 bases and J 9 bases; bases outside gene matches: 13. There are 16 residues in the CDR3. CDR1 and CDR2 (germline): LNHNV, YYDKDF (reference sequence). The CDR3 DNA follows: TGTGCCACCAGCAGAGAGGCTGGTCCACAGGGGAGGCGCTACACCTTC. It translates to CATSREAGPQGRRYTF. Complete variable domain (other parts from reference TRBV15 and TRBJ1-2): DAMVIQNPRYQVTQFGKPVTLSCSQTLNHNVMYWYQQKSSQAPKLLFHYYDKDFNNEADTPDNFQSRRPNTSFCFLDIRSPGLGDTAMYLCATSREAGPQGRRYTFGSGTRLTVV.

The V and J genes are TRBV5-1 and TRBJ2-1, with D possibly TRBD2 on 5 matching bases. The length of the CDR3 is 13 residues. Germline assignment: CDR1 SGHRS and CDR2 YFSETQ. V shed 4 bases and J shed 2 bases, with 7 bases lying between them. The CDR3 sequence: CASSSGPYNEQFF. CDR3 in DNA: TGCGCCAGCAGCAGCGGACCCTACAATGAGCAGTTCTTC.

This rearrangement joins TRBV5-6 to TRBJ1-3; 12 bases are a match to TRBD1. From germline, CDR1 is SGHDT and CDR2 YYEEEE. With 3 bases clipped from V and 0 bases from J, the junction kept 1 base outside the gene matches. There are 16 residues in the CDR3. CDR3 bases: TGTGCCAGCAGCTGGGACAGGGGGCACTCTGGAAACACCATATATTTT. Its translation is CASSWDRGHSGNTIYF.

V usage is TRBV30 and J usage is TRBJ1-1; possibly TRBD1 for D (6 bases). The V end lost 2 bases, the J end lost 1 base, and 8 bases lay between the germline ends. The CDR3 is 13 amino acids. Germline-derived CDR1 and CDR2 are GTSNPN and SVGIG (reference sequence). The CDR3 bases are TGTGCCTGGAGTAGGGGGACGAACACTGAAGCTTTCTTT. Its translation: CAWSRGTNTEAFF.

The rearrangement uses TRBV7-2 and TRBJ1-2, with a tentative D call TRBD1 (5 bases). V was pared by 4 bases and J by 5 bases, with 17 bases between. The CDR3 is made up of 15 amino acids. Germline assignment: CDR1 SGHTA and CDR2 FQGNSA. The CDR3 DNA is TGTGCCAGCAGCTCTGCGGGACGGACGACATATGGCTACACCTTC. Protein product: CASSSAGRTTYGYTF. Full variable domain (outside the CDR3, taken from reference TRBV7-2 and TRBJ1-2): GAGVSQSPSNKVTEKGKDVELRCDPISGHTALYWYRQSLGQGLEFLIYFQGNSAPDKSGLPSDRFSAERTGGSVSTLTIQRTQQEDSAVYLCASSSAGRTTYGYTFGSGTRLTVV.